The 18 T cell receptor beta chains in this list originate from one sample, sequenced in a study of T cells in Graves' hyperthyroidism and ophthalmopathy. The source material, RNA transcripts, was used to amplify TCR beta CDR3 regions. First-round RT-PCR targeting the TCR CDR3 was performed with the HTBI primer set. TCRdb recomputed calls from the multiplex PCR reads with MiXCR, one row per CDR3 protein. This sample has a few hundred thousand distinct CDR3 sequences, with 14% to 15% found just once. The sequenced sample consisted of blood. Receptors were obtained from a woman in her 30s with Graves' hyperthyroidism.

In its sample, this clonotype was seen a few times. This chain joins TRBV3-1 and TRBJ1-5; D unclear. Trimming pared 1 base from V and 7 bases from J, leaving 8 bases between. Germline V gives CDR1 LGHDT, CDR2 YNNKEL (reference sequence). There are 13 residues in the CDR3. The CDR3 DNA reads TGTGCCAGCAGCCAAGGGATCAGGCAGCCCCAGCATTTT. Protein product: CASSQGIRQPQHF.

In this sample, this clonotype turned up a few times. CDR3 bases: TGTGCCAGCTCACCAGGGTACCGGCTCGAGCAGTACTTC. It is translated as CASSPGYRLEQYF. V usage is TRBV18 and J usage is TRBJ2-7; D is unclear. V was trimmed by 2 bases and J by 6 bases, leaving 11 bases between them. Germline CDR1 is KGHSH and CDR2 is LQKENI. This CDR3 comprises 13 residues.

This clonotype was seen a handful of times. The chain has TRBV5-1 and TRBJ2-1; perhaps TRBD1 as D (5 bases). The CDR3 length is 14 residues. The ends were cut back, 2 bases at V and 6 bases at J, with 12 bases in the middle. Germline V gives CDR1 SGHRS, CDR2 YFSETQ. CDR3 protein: CASSFAGIGNEQFF. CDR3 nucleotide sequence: TGCGCCAGCAGCTTCGCAGGGATCGGCAATGAGCAGTTCTTC. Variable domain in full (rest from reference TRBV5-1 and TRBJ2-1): KAGVTQTPRYLIKTRGQQVTLSCSPISGHRSVSWYQQTPGQGLQFLFEYFSETQRNKGNFPGRFSGRQFSNSRSEMNVSTLELGDSALYLCASSFAGIGNEQFFGPGTRLTVL.

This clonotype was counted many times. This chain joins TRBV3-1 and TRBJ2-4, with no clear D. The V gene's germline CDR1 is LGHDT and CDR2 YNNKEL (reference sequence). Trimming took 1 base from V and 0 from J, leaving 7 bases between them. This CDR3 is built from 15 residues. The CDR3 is CASSQAFLAKNIQYF. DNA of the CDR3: TGTGCCAGCAGCCAAGCTTTCCTAGCCAAAAACATTCAGTACTTC.

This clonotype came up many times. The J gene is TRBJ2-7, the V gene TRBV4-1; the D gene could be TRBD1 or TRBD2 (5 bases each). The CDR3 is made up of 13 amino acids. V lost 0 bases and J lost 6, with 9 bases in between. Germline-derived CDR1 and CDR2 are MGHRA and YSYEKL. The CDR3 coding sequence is TGCGCCAGCAGCCAAGAAGAAGGGACCGAGCAGTACTTC. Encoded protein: CASSQEEGTEQYF.

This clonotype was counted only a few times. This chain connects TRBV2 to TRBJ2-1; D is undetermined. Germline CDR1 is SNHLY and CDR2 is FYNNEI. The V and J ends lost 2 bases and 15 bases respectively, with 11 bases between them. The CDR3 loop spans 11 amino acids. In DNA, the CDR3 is TGTGCCAGCAGTGAACTAGTTTTTCTGTTCTTC. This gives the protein CASSELVFLFF.

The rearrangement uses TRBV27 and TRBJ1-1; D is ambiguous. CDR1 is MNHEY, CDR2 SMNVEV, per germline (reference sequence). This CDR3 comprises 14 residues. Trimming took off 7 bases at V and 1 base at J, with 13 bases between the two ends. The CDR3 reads CASTGLRGNTEAFF. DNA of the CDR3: TGTGCCAGCACCGGGCTCCGGGGGAACACTGAAGCTTTCTTT.

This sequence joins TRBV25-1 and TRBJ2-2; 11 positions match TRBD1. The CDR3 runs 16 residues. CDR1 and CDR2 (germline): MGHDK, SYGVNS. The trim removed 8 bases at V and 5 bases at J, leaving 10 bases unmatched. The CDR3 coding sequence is TGTGCCAGCGCCCCCGGACAGGGGGCGCTAACCGGGGAGCTGTTTTTT. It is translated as CASAPGQGALTGELFF.

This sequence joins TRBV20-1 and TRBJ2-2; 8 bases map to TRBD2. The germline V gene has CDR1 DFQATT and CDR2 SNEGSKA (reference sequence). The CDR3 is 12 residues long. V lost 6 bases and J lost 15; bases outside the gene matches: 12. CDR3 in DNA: TGCAGTGCCAAACACATGCGGGAGGTCGTGTTTTTT. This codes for CSAKHMREVVFF.

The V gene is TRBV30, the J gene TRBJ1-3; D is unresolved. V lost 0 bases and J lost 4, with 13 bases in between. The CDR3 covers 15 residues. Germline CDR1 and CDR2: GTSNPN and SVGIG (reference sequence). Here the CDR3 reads CAWSVNAMKGNTIYF. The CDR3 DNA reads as TGTGCCTGGAGTGTAAACGCAATGAAGGGAAACACCATATATTTT.

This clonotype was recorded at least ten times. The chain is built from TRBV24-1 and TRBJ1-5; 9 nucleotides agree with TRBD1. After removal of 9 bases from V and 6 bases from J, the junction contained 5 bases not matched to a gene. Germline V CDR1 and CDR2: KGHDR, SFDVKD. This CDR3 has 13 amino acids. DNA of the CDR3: TGTGCCACCCAAGGACAGGGGCCTCAGCCCCAGCATTTT. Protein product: CATQGQGPQPQHF.

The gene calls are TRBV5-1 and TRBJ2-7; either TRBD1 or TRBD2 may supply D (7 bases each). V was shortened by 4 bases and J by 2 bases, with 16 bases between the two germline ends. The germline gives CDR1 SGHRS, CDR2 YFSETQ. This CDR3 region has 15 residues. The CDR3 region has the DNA TGCGCCAGCAGCCGACGACAGGGAGGGGCCTACGAGCAGTACTTC. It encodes CASSRRQGGAYEQYF.

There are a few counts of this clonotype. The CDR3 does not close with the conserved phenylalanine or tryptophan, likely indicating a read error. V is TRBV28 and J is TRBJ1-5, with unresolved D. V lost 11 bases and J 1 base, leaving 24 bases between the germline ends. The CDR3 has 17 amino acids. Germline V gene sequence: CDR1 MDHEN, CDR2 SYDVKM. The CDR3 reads CAADPVRESRSNQPQHL. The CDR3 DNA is TGTGCCGCCGACCCCGTTCGGGAGTCGAGGAGCAATCAGCCCCAGCATCTT.

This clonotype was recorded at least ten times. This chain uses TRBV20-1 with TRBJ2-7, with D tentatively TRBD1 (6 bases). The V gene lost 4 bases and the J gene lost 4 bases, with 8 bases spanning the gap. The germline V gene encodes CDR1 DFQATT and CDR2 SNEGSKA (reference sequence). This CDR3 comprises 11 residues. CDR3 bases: TGCAGTGCTAAGACAGGATACGAGCAGTACTTC. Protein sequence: CSAKTGYEQYF.

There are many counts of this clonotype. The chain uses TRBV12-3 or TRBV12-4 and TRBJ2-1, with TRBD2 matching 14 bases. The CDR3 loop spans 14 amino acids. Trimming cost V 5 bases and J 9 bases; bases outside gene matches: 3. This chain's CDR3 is CASSIGLAGGEQFF. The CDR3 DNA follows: TGTGCCAGCAGTATCGGACTAGCGGGAGGTGAGCAGTTCTTC.

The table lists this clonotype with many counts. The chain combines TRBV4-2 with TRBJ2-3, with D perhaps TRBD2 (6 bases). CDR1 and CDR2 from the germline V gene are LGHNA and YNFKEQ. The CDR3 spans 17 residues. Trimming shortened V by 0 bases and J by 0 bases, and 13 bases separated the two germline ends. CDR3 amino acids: CASSQDPIAASTDTQYF. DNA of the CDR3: TGTGCCAGCAGCCAAGATCCGATAGCGGCCAGCACAGATACGCAGTATTTT.

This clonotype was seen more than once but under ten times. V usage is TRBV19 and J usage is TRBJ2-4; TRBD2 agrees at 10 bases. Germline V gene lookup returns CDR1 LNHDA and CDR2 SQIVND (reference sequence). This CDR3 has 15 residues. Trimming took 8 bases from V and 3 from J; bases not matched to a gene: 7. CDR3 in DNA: TGTGCCAGTCACTCTCGACTAGCGGGCAAAAACATTCAGTACTTC. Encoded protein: CASHSRLAGKNIQYF.

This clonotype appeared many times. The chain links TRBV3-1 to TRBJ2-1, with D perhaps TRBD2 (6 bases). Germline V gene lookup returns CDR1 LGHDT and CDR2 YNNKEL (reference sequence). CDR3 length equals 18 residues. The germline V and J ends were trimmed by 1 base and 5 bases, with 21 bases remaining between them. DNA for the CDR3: TGTGCCAGCAGCCAAGTACGCTGGCGTGGCGGGGACCACAATGAGCAGTTCTTC. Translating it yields CASSQVRWRGGDHNEQFF.